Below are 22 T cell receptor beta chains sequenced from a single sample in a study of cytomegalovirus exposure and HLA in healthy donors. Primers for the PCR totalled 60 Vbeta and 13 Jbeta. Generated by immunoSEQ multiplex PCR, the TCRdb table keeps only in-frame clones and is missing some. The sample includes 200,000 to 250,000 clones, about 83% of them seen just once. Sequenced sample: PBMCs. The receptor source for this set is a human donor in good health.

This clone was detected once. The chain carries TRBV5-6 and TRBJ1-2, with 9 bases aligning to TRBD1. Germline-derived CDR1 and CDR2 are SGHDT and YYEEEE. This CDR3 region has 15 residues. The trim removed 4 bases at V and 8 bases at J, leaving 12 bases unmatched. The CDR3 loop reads CASSRIQDRGIGYTF. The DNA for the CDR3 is TGTGCCAGCAGCCGAATCCAGGACAGGGGAATCGGCTACACCTTC.

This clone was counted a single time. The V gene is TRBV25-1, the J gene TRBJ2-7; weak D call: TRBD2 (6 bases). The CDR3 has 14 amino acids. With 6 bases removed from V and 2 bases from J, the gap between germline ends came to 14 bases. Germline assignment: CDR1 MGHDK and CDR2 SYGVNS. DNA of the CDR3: TGTGCCAGCAGGAAAGCGGGCGGCACCTACGAGCAGTACTTC. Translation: CASRKAGGTYEQYF.

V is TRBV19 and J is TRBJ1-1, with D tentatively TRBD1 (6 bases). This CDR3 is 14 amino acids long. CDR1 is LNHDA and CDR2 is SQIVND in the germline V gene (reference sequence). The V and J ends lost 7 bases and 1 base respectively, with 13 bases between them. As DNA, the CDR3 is TGTGCCAGTACCAGGGGAGATCGGAACACTGAAGCTTTCTTT. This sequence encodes CASTRGDRNTEAFF. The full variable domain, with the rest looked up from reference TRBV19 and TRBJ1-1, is DGGITQSPKYLFRKEGQNVTLSCEQNLNHDAMYWYRQDPGQGLRLIYYSQIVNDFQKGDIAEGYSVSREKKESFPLTVTSAQKNPTAFYLCASTRGDRNTEAFFGQGTRLTVV.

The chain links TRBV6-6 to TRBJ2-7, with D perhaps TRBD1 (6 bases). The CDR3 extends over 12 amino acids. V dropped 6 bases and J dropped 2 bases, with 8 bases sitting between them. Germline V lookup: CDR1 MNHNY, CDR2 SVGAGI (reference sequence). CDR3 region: CASRTGTYEQYF. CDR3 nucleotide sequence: TGTGCCAGCAGGACAGGTACCTACGAGCAGTACTTC.

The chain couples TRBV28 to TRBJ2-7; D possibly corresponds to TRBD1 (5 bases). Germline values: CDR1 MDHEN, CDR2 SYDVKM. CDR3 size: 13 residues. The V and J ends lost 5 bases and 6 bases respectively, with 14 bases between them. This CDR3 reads CASSPETVFEQYF. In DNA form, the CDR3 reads TGTGCCAGCAGTCCCGAGACAGTATTCGAGCAGTACTTC.

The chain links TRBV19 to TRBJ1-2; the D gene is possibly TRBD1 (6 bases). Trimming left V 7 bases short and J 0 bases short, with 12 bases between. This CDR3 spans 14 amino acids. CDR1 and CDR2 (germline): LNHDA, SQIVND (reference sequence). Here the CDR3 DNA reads TGTGCCAGTAAACCGACAGGACCTAACTATGGCTACACCTTC. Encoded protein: CASKPTGPNYGYTF. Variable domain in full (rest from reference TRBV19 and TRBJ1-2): DGGITQSPKYLFRKEGQNVTLSCEQNLNHDAMYWYRQDPGQGLRLIYYSQIVNDFQKGDIAEGYSVSREKKESFPLTVTSAQKNPTAFYLCASKPTGPNYGYTFGSGTRLTVV.

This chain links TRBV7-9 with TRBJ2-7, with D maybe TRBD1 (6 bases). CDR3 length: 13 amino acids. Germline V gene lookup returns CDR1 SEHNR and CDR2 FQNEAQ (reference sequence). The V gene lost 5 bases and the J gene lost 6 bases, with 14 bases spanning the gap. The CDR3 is CASSHTGFAEQYF. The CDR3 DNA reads TGTGCCAGCAGCCATACAGGGTTTGCCGAGCAGTACTTC. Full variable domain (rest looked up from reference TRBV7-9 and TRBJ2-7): DTGVSQNPRHKITKRGQNVTFRCDPISEHNRLYWYRQTLGQGPEFLTYFQNEAQLEKSRLLSDRFSAERPKGSFSTLEIQRTEQGDSAMYLCASSHTGFAEQYFGPGTRLTVT.

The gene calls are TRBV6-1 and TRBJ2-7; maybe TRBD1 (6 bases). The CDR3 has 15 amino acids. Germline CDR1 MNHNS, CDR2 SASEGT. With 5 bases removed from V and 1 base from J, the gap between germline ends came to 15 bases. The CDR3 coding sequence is TGTGCCAGCAGTCTACGACAGGCCCCATCCTACGAGCAGTACTTC. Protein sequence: CASSLRQAPSYEQYF.

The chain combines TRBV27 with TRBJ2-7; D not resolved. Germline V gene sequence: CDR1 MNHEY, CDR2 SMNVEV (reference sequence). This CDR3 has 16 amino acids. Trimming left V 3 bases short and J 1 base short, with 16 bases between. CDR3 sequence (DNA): TGTGCCAGCAGTTTTTTCGCGGCCACGGTTTCCTACGAGCAGTACTTC. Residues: CASSFFAATVSYEQYF.

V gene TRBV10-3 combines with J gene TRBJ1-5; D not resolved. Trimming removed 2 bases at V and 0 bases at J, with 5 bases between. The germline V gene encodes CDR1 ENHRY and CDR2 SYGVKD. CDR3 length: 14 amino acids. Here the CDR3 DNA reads TGTGCCATCAGTGAGGGCACTAGCAATCAGCCCCAGCATTTT. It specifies CAISEGTSNQPQHF.

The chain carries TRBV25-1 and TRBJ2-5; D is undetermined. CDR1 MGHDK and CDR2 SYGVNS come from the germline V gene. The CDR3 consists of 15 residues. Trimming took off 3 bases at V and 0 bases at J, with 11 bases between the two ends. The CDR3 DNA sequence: TGTGCCAGCAGTGATAACAAGATATACCAAGAGACCCAGTACTTC. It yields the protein CASSDNKIYQETQYF. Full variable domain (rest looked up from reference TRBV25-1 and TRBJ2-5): EADIYQTPRYLVIGTGKKITLECSQTMGHDKMYWYQQDPGMELHLIHYSYGVNSTEKGDLSSESTVSRIRTEHFPLTLESARPSHTSQYLCASSDNKIYQETQYFGPGTRLLVL.

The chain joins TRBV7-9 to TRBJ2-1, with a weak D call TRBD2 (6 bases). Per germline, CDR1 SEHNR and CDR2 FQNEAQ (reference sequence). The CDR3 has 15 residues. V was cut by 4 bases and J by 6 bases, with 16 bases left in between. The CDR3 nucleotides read TGTGCCAGCAGCTCACAAAAGACTAGAGCCAATGAGCAGTTCTTC. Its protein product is CASSSQKTRANEQFF.

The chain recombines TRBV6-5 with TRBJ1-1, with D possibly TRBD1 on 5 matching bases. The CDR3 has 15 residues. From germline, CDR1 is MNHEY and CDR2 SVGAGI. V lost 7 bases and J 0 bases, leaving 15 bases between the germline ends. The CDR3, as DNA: TGTGCCAGCACTGATAGGGGTATCATGAACACTGAAGCTTTCTTT. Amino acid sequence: CASTDRGIMNTEAFF.

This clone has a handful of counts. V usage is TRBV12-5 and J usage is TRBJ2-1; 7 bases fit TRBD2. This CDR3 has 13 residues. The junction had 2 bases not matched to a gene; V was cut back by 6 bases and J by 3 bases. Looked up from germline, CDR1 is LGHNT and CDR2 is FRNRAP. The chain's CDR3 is CASGLADYNEQFF. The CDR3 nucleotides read TGTGCTAGTGGGCTAGCGGACTACAATGAGCAGTTCTTC.

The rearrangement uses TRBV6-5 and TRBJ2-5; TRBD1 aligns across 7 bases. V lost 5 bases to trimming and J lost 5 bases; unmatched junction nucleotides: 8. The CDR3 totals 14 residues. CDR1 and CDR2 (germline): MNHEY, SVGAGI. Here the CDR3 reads CASSVQGSQETQYF. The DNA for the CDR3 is TGTGCCAGCAGTGTACAGGGGAGTCAGGAGACCCAGTACTTC.

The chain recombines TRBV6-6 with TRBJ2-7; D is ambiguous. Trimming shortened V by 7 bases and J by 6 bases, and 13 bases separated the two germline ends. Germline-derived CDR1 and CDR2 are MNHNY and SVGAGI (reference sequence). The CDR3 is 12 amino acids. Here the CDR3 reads CASTHVGSEQYF. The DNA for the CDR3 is TGTGCCAGCACCCACGTCGGGTCCGAGCAGTACTTC.

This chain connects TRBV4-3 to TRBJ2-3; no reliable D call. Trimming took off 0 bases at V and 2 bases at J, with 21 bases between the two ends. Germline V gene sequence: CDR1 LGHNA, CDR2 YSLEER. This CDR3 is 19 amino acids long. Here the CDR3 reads CASSQESPRDLGYTDTQYF. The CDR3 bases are TGCGCCAGCAGCCAAGAGAGCCCCCGCGATCTAGGATACACAGATACGCAGTATTTT.

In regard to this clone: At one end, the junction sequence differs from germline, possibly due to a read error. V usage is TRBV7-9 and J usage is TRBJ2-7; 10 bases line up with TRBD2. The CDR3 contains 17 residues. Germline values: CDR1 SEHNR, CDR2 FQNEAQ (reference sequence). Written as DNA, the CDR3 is TGTTCCAGCAGCCAAACAACGGGGGGACTAGCGTCCTACGAGCAGTACTTC. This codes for CSSSQTTGGLASYEQYF.

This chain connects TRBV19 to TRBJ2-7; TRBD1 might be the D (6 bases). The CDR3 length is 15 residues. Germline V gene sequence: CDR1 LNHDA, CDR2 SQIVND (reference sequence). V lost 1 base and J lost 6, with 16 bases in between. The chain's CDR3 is CASSIASTGMSEQYF. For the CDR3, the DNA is TGTGCCAGTAGTATAGCCTCGACAGGAATGAGCGAGCAGTACTTC.

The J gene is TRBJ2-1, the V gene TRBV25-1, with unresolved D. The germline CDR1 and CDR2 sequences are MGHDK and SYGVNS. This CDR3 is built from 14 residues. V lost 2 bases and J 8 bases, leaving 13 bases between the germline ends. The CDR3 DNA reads TGTGCCAGCAGTGAAACAACTGGGCCGGATGAGCAGTTCTTC. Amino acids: CASSETTGPDEQFF. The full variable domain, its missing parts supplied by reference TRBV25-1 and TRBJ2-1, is EADIYQTPRYLVIGTGKKITLECSQTMGHDKMYWYQQDPGMELHLIHYSYGVNSTEKGDLSSESTVSRIRTEHFPLTLESARPSHTSQYLCASSETTGPDEQFFGPGTRLTVL.

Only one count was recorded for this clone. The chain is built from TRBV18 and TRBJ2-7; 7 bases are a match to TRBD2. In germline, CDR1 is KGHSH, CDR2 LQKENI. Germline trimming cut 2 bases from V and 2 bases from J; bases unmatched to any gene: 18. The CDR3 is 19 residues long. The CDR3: CASSPTTRGDGNETYEQYF. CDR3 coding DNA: TGTGCCAGCTCACCAACTACTCGGGGGGATGGCAACGAAACCTACGAGCAGTACTTC.

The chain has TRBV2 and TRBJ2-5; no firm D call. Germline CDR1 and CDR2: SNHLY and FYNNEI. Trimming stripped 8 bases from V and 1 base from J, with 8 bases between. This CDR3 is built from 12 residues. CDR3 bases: TGTGCCAGCTTGACATCCCAAGAGACCCAGTACTTC. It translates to CASLTSQETQYF.